Below, one T cell receptor beta chain is given with its context. In the source study's methods: Reference gene primers were amplified, and this amplification served to estimate nucleated cell counts. Repertoires were generated with immunoSEQ multiplex PCR, while TCRdb's copy carries only in-frame clones and drops some. The DNA was the basis for D and trimming; V, J and clone size are from that table. The table records about 440,000 clones, around 90% of them present only once. The sample comes from a study of blood T cell repertoires in COVID-19. Germline-derived CDR1 and CDR2 are MDHEN and SYDVKM. CDR3 size: 11 residues. Trimming took 8 bases from V and 6 from J, leaving 8 bases between them. Participants came from some 23 US areas, aged about 18 to 100 years. Cohorts were determined from participant-reported clinical history. Two negative PCRs, clearance, or symptom resolution had been documented for recovered Cohort 3 donors.

The source material was PBMCs or T cells enriched from blood (not recorded which). V is TRBV28 and J is TRBJ1-5, with D hard to call. This sequence originates from a man between 18 and 35 years old who had recovered from COVID-19. The CDR3 loop reads CASGIAQPQHF. In DNA form, the CDR3 reads TGTGCCAGCGGAATAGCTCAGCCCCAGCATTTT.